What follows are 6 T cell receptor beta chains derived from one specimen sequenced in a study of memory CD8 T cells in hepatitis C reinfection. As to time point: peak reinfection, 3 to 8 weeks after reinfection detection. The sorted cells went straight to TCR sequencing with no prior in vitro expansion. Produced via immunoSEQ multiplex PCR; TCRdb's table is partial and in-frame only. The sample contains 35,000 to 50,000 clones, more than 75% of which appear only once. The sequencing input was naive CD8+ T cells sorted from blood. The source is a man in his late teens or twenties with hepatitis C virus infection.

The gene calls are TRBV11-3 and TRBJ2-7, with 10 bases that match TRBD2. The CDR3 spans 15 residues. Looked up from germline, CDR1 is SGHNT and CDR2 is YENEEA. V trimming: 6 bases; J trimming: 1 base; junction bases outside the gene matches: 6. This CDR3 is CASRLAGVRSYEQYF. Written as DNA, the CDR3 is TGTGCCAGCAGGCTAGCGGGAGTAAGGTCCTACGAGCAGTACTTC.

This clone was counted a single time. The chain joins TRBV21-1 to TRBJ1-5. TRBV21-1 corresponds to a pseudogene. This CDR3 comprises 14 residues. The DNA for the CDR3 is TGTGCCAGCAGCCCAAGGCGGGGTAATCAGCCCCAGCATTTT. It encodes CASSPRRGNQPQHF.

This rearrangement joins TRBV4-1 to TRBJ2-1; TRBD2 matches at 14 bases. The trim removed 1 base at V and 8 bases at J, leaving 4 bases unmatched. The CDR3 sequence is 16 residues long. Germline V gives CDR1 MGHRA, CDR2 YSYEKL. CDR3 in amino acids: CASSQGETSGRDEQFF. In DNA, the CDR3 is TGCGCCAGCAGCCAAGGGGAGACTAGCGGGAGGGATGAGCAGTTCTTC.

The chain is built from TRBV27 and TRBJ2-1; 11 nucleotides agree with TRBD1. Trimming took 2 bases from V and 8 from J; bases not matched to a gene: 5. Germline assignment: CDR1 MNHEY and CDR2 SMNVEV (reference sequence). The CDR3 has 15 amino acids. In DNA form, the CDR3 reads TGTGCCAGCAGTTTAGGACAGGGGGCGATGCATGAGCAGTTCTTC. Its protein product is CASSLGQGAMHEQFF.

The chain links TRBV5-1 to TRBJ2-7; D ambiguous. In germline, CDR1 is SGHRS, CDR2 YFSETQ. V lost 4 bases to trimming and J lost 0 bases, with 5 bases between them. The CDR3 contains 12 residues. The DNA for the CDR3 is TGCGCCAGCAGCGACAACTCCTACGAGCAGTACTTC. Encoded protein: CASSDNSYEQYF.

The chain uses TRBV4-1 and TRBJ2-2; D might be TRBD1 (6 bases). Germline V gene sequence: CDR1 MGHRA, CDR2 YSYEKL. The V end was cut by 1 base, the J end by 7 bases, with 10 bases between. CDR3 length equals 14 residues. The CDR3 bases are TGCGCCAGCAGCCAAGTAGGGGGAAGCGGGGAGCTGTTTTTT. Protein sequence: CASSQVGGSGELFF.